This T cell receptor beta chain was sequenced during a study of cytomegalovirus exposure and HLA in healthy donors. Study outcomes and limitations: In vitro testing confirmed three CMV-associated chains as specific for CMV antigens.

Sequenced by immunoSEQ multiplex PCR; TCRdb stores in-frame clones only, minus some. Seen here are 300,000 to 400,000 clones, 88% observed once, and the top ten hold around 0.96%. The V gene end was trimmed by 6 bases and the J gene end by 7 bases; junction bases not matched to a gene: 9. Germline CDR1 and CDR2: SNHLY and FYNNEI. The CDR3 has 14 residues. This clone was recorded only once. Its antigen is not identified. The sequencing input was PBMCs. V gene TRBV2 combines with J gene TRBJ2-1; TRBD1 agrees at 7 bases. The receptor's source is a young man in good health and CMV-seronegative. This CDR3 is CASRDRLGVNEQFF. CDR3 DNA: TGTGCCAGCAGGGACAGGCTTGGGGTTAATGAGCAGTTCTTC. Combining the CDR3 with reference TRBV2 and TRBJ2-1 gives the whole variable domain EPEVTQTPSHQVTQMGQEVILRCVPISNHLYFYWYRQILGQKVEFLVSFYNNEISEKSEIFDDQFSVERPDGSNFTLKIRSTKLEDSAMYFCASRDRLGVNEQFFGPGTRLTVL.